At least ten counts were recorded for the clone carrying this TCR beta chain. The CDR3 sequence is 17 residues long. Germline assignment: CDR1 MDHEN and CDR2 SYDVKM. Trimming at V came to 5 bases and at J to 0 bases, leaving 6 bases not matched to a gene. These data come from a study of spatial heterogeneity in lung cancer. On the study more broadly: Sequencing consistently turned up more beta-chain sequences than alpha-chain sequences.

TCR cDNA molecules each carried a unique molecular identifier. TCRdb analysed the 5' RACE reads with MiXCR anew, one entry per CDR3 protein. The table lists about 24,000 distinct CDR3 sequences, 2.5% to 4% of them singletons. As for time point: sample taken at primary tumor resection. The cohort: 70 to 75 early-stage, untreated non-small cell lung cancer patients. The sequence was collected from a female donor with early-stage non-small cell lung cancer. The chain has TRBV28 and TRBJ1-6, with TRBD1 matching over 8 bases. The sequencing here drew on PBMCs, taken at surgery. The CDR3 DNA sequence: TGTGCCAGCAGTGGACAGGGAGGCTACTCCTATAATTCACCCCTCCACTTT. Protein product: CASSGQGGYSYNSPLHF.